The 26 T cell receptor beta chains presented below share a single source sample, sequenced in a study of regulatory T cells in long-lasting Graves disease. Sample time point: persistent/refractory GD, antithyroid drugs over 5 years with positive TRAb. The TCR library was made from RNA that had been extracted from PBMCs in TRIzol. Through Arm-PCR of CDR3 regions and iRepertoire HTBI primers, TCR beta libraries were built. TCRdb itself ran the multiplex PCR reads through MiXCR, one entry per CDR3 protein. The repertoire holds under 350,000 distinct CDR3 sequences, with under 25% as singletons. The specimen comprised peripheral blood mononuclear cells (PBMCs), sampled when the disease was refractory, from a patient treated with antithyroid drugs. The receptor source for this set is a female donor with Graves disease.

The genes are TRBV28 and TRBJ2-3; 10 bases are shared with TRBD2. Germline trimming cut 5 bases from V and 8 bases from J; bases unmatched to any gene: 10. This CDR3 has 15 amino acids. Germline loops: CDR1 MDHEN, CDR2 SYDVKM. In DNA form, the CDR3 reads TGTGCCAGCAGTCTAGCGGGAGAAACTCAGGGTACGCAGTATTTT. Its translation: CASSLAGETQGTQYF.

This clonotype has just a few counts. This rearrangement joins TRBV30 to TRBJ2-5; TRBD1 is a possible D gene (5 bases). Between the trimmed V and J ends, which lost 3 bases and 8 bases, there was a span of 10 bases. The V gene's germline CDR1 is GTSNPN and CDR2 SVGIG (reference sequence). This CDR3 has 11 residues. CDR3 region: CAWRGQGTQYF. The CDR3 DNA follows: TGTGCCTGGAGGGGCCAGGGCACCCAGTACTTC.

Turning to this clonotype: A much larger clone differs by one base, so this may be a read error. The J gene is TRBJ1-4, the V gene TRBV7-8; a weak D match, TRBD1 (6 bases). V lost 5 bases and J 5 bases, leaving 12 bases between the germline ends. CDR3 length: 14 amino acids. The germline CDR1 and CDR2 sequences are SGHVS and FQNEAQ. CDR3 DNA: TGTGCCAGCAGCCCGGCGGACAGCAATGAAAAACTGTTTTTT. Translating gives CASSPADSNEKLFF.

This clonotype was observed a few times. The chain couples TRBV7-9 to TRBJ1-1; no clear D. The CDR3 sequence is 14 residues long. Trimming took off 2 bases at V and 1 base at J, with 8 bases between the two ends. Germline V gene lookup returns CDR1 SEHNR and CDR2 FQNEAQ (reference sequence). The chain's CDR3 is CASSLLQWNTEAFF. CDR3 DNA sequence: TGTGCCAGCAGCTTATTACAGTGGAACACTGAAGCTTTCTTT.

The rearrangement uses TRBV7-9 and TRBJ1-3, with D tentatively TRBD1 (6 bases). Germline values: CDR1 SEHNR, CDR2 FQNEAQ (reference sequence). Trimming took 1 base from V and 1 from J, leaving 11 bases between them. The length of the CDR3 is 16 residues. The CDR3 region is CASSLGGRGSGNTIYF. In DNA, the CDR3 is TGTGCCAGCAGCTTAGGAGGCAGGGGATCTGGAAACACCATATATTTT.

This clonotype has a count of ten or more. The rearrangement joins TRBV20-1 to TRBJ2-5; 9 positions agree with TRBD2. Trimming cost V 5 bases and J 5 bases; bases outside gene matches: 12. The CDR3 loop spans 15 amino acids. Germline V lookup: CDR1 DFQATT, CDR2 SNEGSKA (reference sequence). The CDR3 DNA sequence: TGCAGTGCTCAAACTTTAGCGGGAGTAGGGGAGACCCAGTACTTC. This translates into CSAQTLAGVGETQYF.

This clonotype has ten or more counts. The V and J genes are TRBV28 and TRBJ2-4, with no clear D. Germline CDR1 reads MDHEN; CDR2 reads SYDVKM. The CDR3 is 13 residues long. V lost 8 bases to trimming and J lost 2 bases, with 10 bases between them. CDR3 DNA: TGTGCCAGCCTTAGTCCCTCCAAAAACATTCAGTACTTC. Residues: CASLSPSKNIQYF.

The sample holds many counts of this clonotype. The gene calls are TRBV28 and TRBJ2-5; 8 bases map to TRBD2. CDR1 and CDR2 (germline): MDHEN, SYDVKM. J was trimmed by 8 bases and V by 0 bases; bases with no gene match: 8. The CDR3 totals 15 residues. The CDR3 spells CASSLWTMGTRTQYF. The DNA for the CDR3 is TGTGCCAGCAGTTTATGGACCATGGGGACTAGAACCCAGTACTTC. Combining the CDR3 with reference TRBV28 and TRBJ2-5 gives the whole variable domain DVKVTQSSRYLVKRTGEKVFLECVQDMDHENMFWYRQDPGLGLRLIYFSYDVKMKEKGDIPEGYSVSREKKERFSLILESASTNQTSMYLCASSLWTMGTRTQYFGPGTRLLVL.

As concerns this clonotype: A read error may explain this, as a much larger clone is one base away. The chain joins TRBV12-3 or TRBV12-4 to TRBJ2-5; 8 bases match TRBD2. J lost 5 bases, V lost 3 bases, and 8 bases had no gene match. This CDR3 has 15 residues. The DNA of the CDR3 is TGTGCCAGCAGTTTGGAATGGACTAGCTTGGAGACCCAGTACTTC. This encodes CASSLEWTSLETQYF.

The chain links TRBV30 to TRBJ1-5, with a tentative D call TRBD1 (5 bases). The CDR3 loop spans 13 amino acids. Between the trimmed V and J ends, which lost 0 bases and 6 bases, there was a span of 9 bases. Per the germline V gene, CDR1 is GTSNPN and CDR2 is SVGIG (reference sequence). The CDR3, as DNA: TGTGCCTGGAGTGTATCAGGGTTTCAGCCCCAGCATTTT. This gives the protein CAWSVSGFQPQHF.

V is TRBV5-1 and J is TRBJ1-4, with 8 bases identical to TRBD1. Germline V gene lookup returns CDR1 SGHRS and CDR2 YFSETQ. The CDR3 has 15 amino acids. Trimming at V came to 0 bases and at J to 8 bases, leaving 6 bases not matched to a gene. The CDR3 DNA follows: TGCGCCAGCAGCTTGGGTGGCACAGGGGGGGAAAAACTGTTTTTT. This translates into CASSLGGTGGEKLFF.

This clonotype was seen a few times. The genes are TRBV7-2 and TRBJ2-2; maybe TRBD2 (6 bases). V lost 4 bases to trimming and J lost 1 base, with 13 bases between them. Looked up from germline, CDR1 is SGHTA and CDR2 is FQGNSA. This CDR3 region has 16 residues. The chain's CDR3 is CASSSYRGGNTGELFF. The CDR3, as DNA: TGTGCCAGCAGCTCCTACCGGGGAGGGAACACCGGGGAGCTGTTTTTT.

The CDR3 here is CASSLARHSLAGVETQYF. In DNA, the CDR3 is TGTGCCAGCAGCTTAGCGCGCCATAGCCTAGCGGGAGTTGAGACCCAGTACTTC. The chain is built from TRBV7-2 and TRBJ2-5, with 10 bases aligning to TRBD2. J gave up 5 bases and V 0 bases, and 12 bases lay outside the gene matches. Germline V gene lookup returns CDR1 SGHTA and CDR2 FQGNSA. The CDR3 runs 18 residues.

This clonotype has at least ten counts. The rearrangement links TRBV28 to TRBJ2-5, with D tentatively TRBD2 (6 bases). This CDR3 is 15 amino acids long. Germline CDR1 reads MDHEN; CDR2 reads SYDVKM. Trimming cost V 7 bases and J 5 bases, with 20 bases left between them. In DNA form, the CDR3 reads TGTGCCAGCACCGCGGGGTGGGGGTTAGGGGAGACCCAGTACTTC. Its protein is CASTAGWGLGETQYF.

This clonotype occurred many times. The V call is TRBV12-3 or TRBV12-4, the J call TRBJ2-5; the D gene is possibly TRBD1 (6 bases). The CDR3 has 13 residues. V was shortened by 7 bases and J by 6 bases, with 15 bases between the two germline ends. CDR3 in amino acids: CASMKGRGQTQYF. The CDR3 DNA reads TGTGCCAGCATGAAGGGCAGGGGCCAGACCCAGTACTTC.

The chain employs TRBV20-1 and TRBJ2-1, with D perhaps matching TRBD1 or TRBD2 (5 bases each). The CDR3 sequence is 16 residues long. V lost 3 bases and J 4 bases, leaving 19 bases between the germline ends. Germline V gene lookup returns CDR1 DFQATT and CDR2 SNEGSKA (reference sequence). CDR3 loop: CSASPDSGTRYNEQFF. The CDR3 DNA follows: TGCAGTGCTAGTCCCGACTCCGGGACGCGGTACAATGAGCAGTTCTTC.

J is TRBJ2-7 and V is TRBV20-1; TRBD2 matches 9 bases. This CDR3 is 13 amino acids long. Trimming took 6 bases from V and 6 from J; bases not matched to a gene: 9. Germline-derived CDR1 and CDR2 are DFQATT and SNEGSKA (reference sequence). The CDR3 nucleotides are TGCAGTGCCCACGGGGGACTAGCTTTCGAGCAGTACTTC. Amino acid sequence: CSAHGGLAFEQYF.

J is TRBJ2-5 and V is TRBV10-3; D remains ambiguous. CDR1 ENHRY and CDR2 SYGVKD come from the germline V gene. The CDR3 is made up of 14 amino acids. With 0 bases removed from V and 2 bases from J, the gap between germline ends came to 7 bases. As DNA, the CDR3 is TGTGCCATCAGTGAGTCAGCGCGGCAAGAGACCCAGTACTTC. Amino acid sequence: CAISESARQETQYF.

The V gene is TRBV19, the J gene TRBJ1-5, with 7 bases aligning to TRBD1. Germline-derived CDR1 and CDR2 are LNHDA and SQIVND (reference sequence). The CDR3 loop spans 15 amino acids. V dropped 4 bases and J dropped 7; count of bases not matched to a gene: 10. The CDR3 reads CASSKGQGGEQPQHF. Written as DNA, the CDR3 is TGTGCCAGTAGTAAAGGCCAGGGGGGAGAACAGCCCCAGCATTTT. The full variable domain, with the rest looked up from reference TRBV19 and TRBJ1-5, is DGGITQSPKYLFRKEGQNVTLSCEQNLNHDAMYWYRQDPGQGLRLIYYSQIVNDFQKGDIAEGYSVSREKKESFPLTVTSAQKNPTAFYLCASSKGQGGEQPQHFGDGTRLSIL.

The chain carries TRBV7-2 and TRBJ2-7, with a weak D call TRBD2 (7 bases). The ends were cut back, 5 bases at V and 4 bases at J, with 24 bases in the middle. The CDR3 covers 17 residues. Germline V CDR1 and CDR2: SGHTA, FQGNSA. CDR3 residues: CASSLEGGGPHPYEQYF. In DNA, the CDR3 is TGTGCCAGCAGCCTCGAGGGGGGGGGACCCCATCCTTACGAGCAGTACTTC.

This clonotype occurred many times. The chain is built from TRBV20-1 and TRBJ2-7; TRBD2 aligns across 12 bases. Germline CDR1 reads DFQATT; CDR2 reads SNEGSKA (reference sequence). The CDR3 length is 14 residues. V was pared by 6 bases and J by 5 bases, with 8 bases of the junction left unmatched. CDR3 protein: CSAWGLAGIHEQYF. CDR3 nucleotide sequence: TGCAGTGCCTGGGGACTAGCGGGCATCCACGAGCAGTACTTC.

In its sample, this clonotype was seen many times. The chain uses TRBV10-3 and TRBJ1-5; 9 nucleotides line up with TRBD1. Per the germline V gene, CDR1 is ENHRY and CDR2 is SYGVKD. Losses at the gene ends were 3 bases for V and 12 bases for J; bases not matched to a gene: 3. The CDR3 is 12 amino acids. The CDR3 coding sequence is TGTGCCATCAGTGAAGGGACAGGGTACCAGCATTTT. It translates to CAISEGTGYQHF.

This rearrangement joins TRBV7-2 to TRBJ2-1; D may be TRBD1 or TRBD2 (6 bases each). The germline CDR1 and CDR2 sequences are SGHTA and FQGNSA. With 1 base removed from V and 4 bases from J, the gap between germline ends came to 14 bases. The CDR3 length is 16 residues. The CDR3 is CASSLEGGGPYNEQFF. The DNA for the CDR3 is TGTGCCAGCAGCTTAGAGGGGGGAGGCCCATACAATGAGCAGTTCTTC. Combining the CDR3 with reference TRBV7-2 and TRBJ2-1 gives the whole variable domain GAGVSQSPSNKVTEKGKDVELRCDPISGHTALYWYRQSLGQGLEFLIYFQGNSAPDKSGLPSDRFSAERTGGSVSTLTIQRTQQEDSAVYLCASSLEGGGPYNEQFFGPGTRLTVL.

This clonotype was counted ten times or more. A junction end diverges from the germline sequence, so it may reflect a read error. The chain has TRBV30 and TRBJ2-7; D call uncertain. Germline CDR1 reads GTSNPN; CDR2 reads SVGIG (reference sequence). CDR3 size: 15 residues. DNA for the CDR3: TGTGCCTGGAGTCTTTGGGGAAGGATGGGCCTCGAGCAGTACTTT. It specifies CAWSLWGRMGLEQYF.

This clonotype has a single count. Being one base from a much bigger clone, this may be a read error. CDR3 loop: CASSQGGQPCYGYTF. The CDR3 coding sequence is TGTGCCAGCAGCCAGGGCGGGCAGCCTTGCTATGGCTACACCTTC. The chain is built from TRBV7-2 and TRBJ1-2; D possibly corresponds to TRBD1 (5 bases). The V end lost 5 bases, the J end lost 4 bases, and 17 bases lay between the germline ends. CDR1 SGHTA and CDR2 FQGNSA come from the germline V gene. This CDR3 comprises 15 residues. The variable domain in full, completed from reference TRBV7-2 and TRBJ1-2, reads GAGVSQSPSNKVTEKGKDVELRCDPISGHTALYWYRQSLGQGLEFLIYFQGNSAPDKSGLPSDRFSAERTGGSVSTLTIQRTQQEDSAVYLCASSQGGQPCYGYTFGSGTRLTVV.

The CDR3: CSALEGFQGHSYEQYF. The CDR3 bases are TGCAGTGCCCTCGAGGGTTTTCAGGGGCACTCCTACGAGCAGTACTTC. The chain combines TRBV20-1 with TRBJ2-7, with TRBD1 as a possible D gene (6 bases). Trimming took 6 bases from V and 0 from J, leaving 21 bases between them. The germline CDR1 and CDR2 sequences are DFQATT and SNEGSKA (reference sequence). The CDR3 is 16 amino acids.